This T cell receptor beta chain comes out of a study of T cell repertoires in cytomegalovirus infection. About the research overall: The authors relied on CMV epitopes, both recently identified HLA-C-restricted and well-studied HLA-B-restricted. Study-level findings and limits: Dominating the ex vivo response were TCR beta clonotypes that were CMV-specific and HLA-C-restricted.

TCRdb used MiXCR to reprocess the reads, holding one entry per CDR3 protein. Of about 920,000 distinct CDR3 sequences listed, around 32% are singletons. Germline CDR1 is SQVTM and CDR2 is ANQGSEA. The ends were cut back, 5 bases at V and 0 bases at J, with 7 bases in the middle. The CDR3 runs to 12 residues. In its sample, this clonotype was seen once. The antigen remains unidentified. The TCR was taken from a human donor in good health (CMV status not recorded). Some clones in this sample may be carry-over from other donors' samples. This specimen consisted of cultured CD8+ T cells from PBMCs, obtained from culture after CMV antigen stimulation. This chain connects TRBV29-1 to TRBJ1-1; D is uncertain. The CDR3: CSVIVLNTEAFF. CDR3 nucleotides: TGCAGCGTTATTGTCCTGAACACTGAAGCTTTCTTT.